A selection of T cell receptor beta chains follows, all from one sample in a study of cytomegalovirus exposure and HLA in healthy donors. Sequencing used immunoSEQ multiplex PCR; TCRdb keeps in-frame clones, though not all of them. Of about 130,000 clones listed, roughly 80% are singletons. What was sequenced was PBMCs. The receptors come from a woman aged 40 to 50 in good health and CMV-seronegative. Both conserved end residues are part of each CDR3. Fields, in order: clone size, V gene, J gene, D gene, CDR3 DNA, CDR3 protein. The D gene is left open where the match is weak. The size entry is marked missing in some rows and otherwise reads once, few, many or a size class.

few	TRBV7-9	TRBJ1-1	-	TGTGCCAGCAGCTTAGGAGGCCTGGTTGCTGAAGCTTTCTTT	CASSLGGLVAEAFF
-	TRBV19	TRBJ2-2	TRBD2	TGTGCCAGTAGTATCCTAGCGGGAGTCCCCAACACCGGGGAGCTGTTTTTT	CASSILAGVPNTGELFF
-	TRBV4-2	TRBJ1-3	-	TGTGCCAGCAGCCAAGAACGGCAACAGTTGGGAAACACCATATATTTT	CASSQERQQLGNTIYF
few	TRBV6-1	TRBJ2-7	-	TGTGCCAGCAGTAAGTCAGCGGAGGTGGGCGAGCAGTACTTC	CASSKSAEVGEQYF
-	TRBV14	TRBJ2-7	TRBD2	TGTGCCAGCAGCCAGTATGGGGGGGCCTACGAGCAGTACTTC	CASSQYGGAYEQYF
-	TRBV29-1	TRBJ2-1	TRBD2	TGCAGCGTTACCGGGACTAGCGGGAGAGGCCTATCCTACAATGAGCAGTTCTTC	CSVTGTSGRGLSYNEQFF
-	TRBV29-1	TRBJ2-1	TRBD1	TGCAGCGTTGAAGGGACAGGGCGGTACAATGAGCAGTTCTTC	CSVEGTGRYNEQFF
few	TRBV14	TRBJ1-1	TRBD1	TGTGCCAGCAGCCCGAGTCTAGGGGGCAGGAGGTTGAAGAACACTGAAGCTTTCTTT	CASSPSLGGRRLKNTEAFF
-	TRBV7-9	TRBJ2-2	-	TGTGCCAGTCGCCTAAGCTCCGGGGAGCTGTTTTTT	CASRLSSGELFF
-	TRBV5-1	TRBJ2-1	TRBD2	TGCGCCAGCAGCATGGCTAGCGGGAGGGTGGACAATGAGCAGTTCTTC	CASSMASGRVDNEQFF
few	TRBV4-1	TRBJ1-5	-	TGCGCCAGCAGCCCGAGTCAAAGCAATCAGCCCCAGCATTTT	CASSPSQSNQPQHF
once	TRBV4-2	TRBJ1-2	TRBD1	TGTGCCAGCAGCCAACGGACAGGGGGATCTTATGGCTACACCTTC	CASSQRTGGSYGYTF
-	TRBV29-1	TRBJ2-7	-	TGCAGCGCCTGGGGAGGATTGACAGCCTACGAGCAGTACTTC	CSAWGGLTAYEQYF
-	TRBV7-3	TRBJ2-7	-	TGTGCCAGCAGCTCGTCTCGGGAACGCGAGCAGTACTTC	CASSSSREREQYF
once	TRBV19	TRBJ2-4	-	TGTGCCAGTAGTGCAAAGACTGAGAAAGTAATTCAGTACTTC	CASSAKTEKVIQYF
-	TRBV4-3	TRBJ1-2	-	TGCGCCAGCAGCCAAGGGGAGGGAGGAGGCTATGGCTACACCTTC	CASSQGEGGGYGYTF
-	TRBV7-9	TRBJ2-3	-	TGTGCCAGCAGCTGGGTAGCAGCAGGCACAGATACGCAGTATTTT	CASSWVAAGTDTQYF
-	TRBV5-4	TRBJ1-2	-	TGTGCCAGCAGCTTGTCGGCAGGGGAGAACTATGGCTACACCTTC	CASSLSAGENYGYTF
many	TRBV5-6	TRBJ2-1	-	TGTGCCAGCAGCTTGTCGGCAGGGATCAATGAGCAGTTCTTC	CASSLSAGINEQFF
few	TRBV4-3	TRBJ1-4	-	TGCGCCAGCAGCTCCCGACAGGCAACTAATGAAAAACTGTTTTTT	CASSSRQATNEKLFF
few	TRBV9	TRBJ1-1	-	TGTGCCAGCAGCGTAGGGCAGCGTACTGAAGCTTTCTTT	CASSVGQRTEAFF
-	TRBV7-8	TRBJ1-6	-	TGTGCCAGCAGACTAAACTCAGGGCCTTCACCCCTCCACTTT	CASRLNSGPSPLHF
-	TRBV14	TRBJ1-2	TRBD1	TGTGCCAGCAGCCAAGTGGGTCCCGGACAGGGGGCGAACTATGGCTACACCTTC	CASSQVGPGQGANYGYTF
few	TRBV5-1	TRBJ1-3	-	TGCGCCAGCAGCCAGGGAGGGGGGCTCACCTCTGGAAACACCATATATTTT	CASSQGGGLTSGNTIYF
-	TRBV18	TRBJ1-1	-	TGTGCCAGCTCACCAAGGGGGAACACTGAAGCTTTCTTT	CASSPRGNTEAFF
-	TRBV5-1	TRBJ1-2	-	TGCGCCAGCAGCTTGGAAGGCCCAGGGGCGGGAGATGGCTACACCTTC	CASSLEGPGAGDGYTF
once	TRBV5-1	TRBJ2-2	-	TGCGCCAGCAGCTACGAGACAGGAGGCAGCGGGGAGCTGTTTTTT	CASSYETGGSGELFF
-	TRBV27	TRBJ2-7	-	TGTGCCCGCCTAAGACAGGCCGACGAGCAGTACTTC	CARLRQADEQYF
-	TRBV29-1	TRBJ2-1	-	TGCAGCGTTCGACCAGTCTTGGAGTGGGATGAGCAGTTCTTC	CSVRPVLEWDEQFF
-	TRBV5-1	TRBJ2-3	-	TGCGCCAGCAGCTTGGTTGGAGCAGATACGCAGTATTTT	CASSLVGADTQYF
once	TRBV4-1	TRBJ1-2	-	TGCGCCAGCAGCCAAGATGGCAGGGGAAGACAAGGCTACACCTTC	CASSQDGRGRQGYTF
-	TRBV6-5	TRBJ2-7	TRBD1	TGTGCCAGCAGTTACTTACAGGGGGAGCAGTACTTC	CASSYLQGEQYF
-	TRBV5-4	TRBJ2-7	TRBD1	TGTGCCAGCAGCTCGGGACAGTTAGGGTACGAGCAGTACTTC	CASSSGQLGYEQYF
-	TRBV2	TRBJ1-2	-	TGTGCCAGCAGTGAAGCTGGCAGGCCACCATATGGCTACACCTTC	CASSEAGRPPYGYTF
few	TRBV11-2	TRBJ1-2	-	TGTGCCAGCAGCTTAAATCCCGGACGGGATACCTATGGCTACACCTTC	CASSLNPGRDTYGYTF
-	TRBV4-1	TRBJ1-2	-	TGCGCCAGCAGCCAGTCCAGGGGATACGGCTACACCTTC	CASSQSRGYGYTF
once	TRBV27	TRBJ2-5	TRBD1	TGTGCCAGCAGCCGAAGTACAGGGGCGTTGGAGACCCAGTACTTC	CASSRSTGALETQYF
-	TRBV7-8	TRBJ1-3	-	TGTGCCAGCAGCAGAGGCAGGGCGACTGGAAACACCATATATTTT	CASSRGRATGNTIYF
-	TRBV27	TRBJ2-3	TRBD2	TGTGCCAGCAGTTTTACTATTAGCGGGGACACTAGCACAGATACGCAGTATTTT	CASSFTISGDTSTDTQYF
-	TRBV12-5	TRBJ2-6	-	TGTGCTAGTGCCACCGAGAAGACTGGGGCCAACGTCCTGACTTTC	CASATEKTGANVLTF
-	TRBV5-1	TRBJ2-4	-	TGCGCCAGCAGCTTGGCGGGGGACATTCAGTACTTC	CASSLAGDIQYF
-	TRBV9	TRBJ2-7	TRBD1	TGTGCCAGCAGCCCCTCAGGACAGGGCGAGCAGTACTTC	CASSPSGQGEQYF
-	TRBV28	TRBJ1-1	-	TGTGCCAGCAGCGTGGACAGTCCCTCCAACACTGAAGCTTTCTTT	CASSVDSPSNTEAFF
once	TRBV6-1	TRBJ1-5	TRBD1	TGTGCCAGCAGTATCCGGACAGGTCAGCCCCAGCATTTT	CASSIRTGQPQHF
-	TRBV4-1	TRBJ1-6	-	TGCGCCAGCAGCCAAGATCGGGTGCTGGGAGCTTCACCCCTCCACTTT	CASSQDRVLGASPLHF
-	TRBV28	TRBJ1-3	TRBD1	TGTGCCAGCAGTCCGTATACCGGGACAGGGGGCGCGGGGGGAAACACCATATATTTT	CASSPYTGTGGAGGNTIYF
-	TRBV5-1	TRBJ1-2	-	TGCGCCAGCAGCCCATCCTCTATCGGTAAAGGCTACACCTTC	CASSPSSIGKGYTF
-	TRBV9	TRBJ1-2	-	TGTGCCAGCAGCATTTCGGGGTTAGGCAACTATGGCTACACCTTC	CASSISGLGNYGYTF
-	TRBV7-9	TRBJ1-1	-	TGTGCCAGCAGTTCCGGACGGGAGAGTGAAGCTTTCTTT	CASSSGRESEAFF
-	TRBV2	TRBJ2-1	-	TGTGCCAGCCAAGACAGATACAATGAGCAGTTCTTC	CASQDRYNEQFF
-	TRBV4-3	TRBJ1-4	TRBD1	TGCGCCAGCAGCCGGCAACAGGGGGCTGGTAATGAAAAACTGTTTTTT	CASSRQQGAGNEKLFF
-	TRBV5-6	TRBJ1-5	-	TGTTCCAGCAGCTCCCGACAAGGGGCTGTTCAGCCCCAGCATTTT	CSSSSRQGAVQPQHF